A selection of T cell receptor beta chains follows, all from one sample in a study of blood T cell repertoires in COVID-19. The repertoire was sequenced with immunoSEQ multiplex PCR; TCRdb's copy has only in-frame clones and lacks some. The table records hundreds of thousands of clones, 90% of them present only once. The sample consisted of PBMCs or T cells enriched from blood (not recorded which). The origin of the receptors is a man younger than 40 who had been exposed to COVID-19. Both conserved end residues are part of each CDR3. Each record gives: V gene, D gene, J gene, CDR3 DNA, CDR3 protein. D genes are given only for firm matches.

V: TRBV5-1; D: .; J: TRBJ2-1; DNA: TGCGCCAGCAGCATGGTCGATGAGCAGTTCTTC; CDR3: CASSMVDEQFF
V: TRBV2; D: TRBD2; J: TRBJ2-5; DNA: TGTGCCAGCAGTCTTAGCGGGGGAAACACCCGGGAGACCCAGTACTTC; CDR3: CASSLSGGNTRETQYF
V: TRBV18; D: TRBD1; J: TRBJ1-2; DNA: TGTGCCAGCTCACCAACCGGGACAGCATATGGCTACACCTTC; CDR3: CASSPTGTAYGYTF
V: TRBV4-3; D: TRBD1; J: TRBJ1-2; DNA: TGCGCCAGCAGCGGCACAGGGGATGCCGATGGCTACACCTTC; CDR3: CASSGTGDADGYTF
V: TRBV23-1; D: .; J: TRBJ1-5; DNA: TGCGCCAGCAGTCAAATGAGGTTCAAGGGGAATCAGCCCCAGCATTTT; CDR3: CASSQMRFKGNQPQHF
V: TRBV5-4; D: TRBD2; J: TRBJ2-3; DNA: TGTGCCAGCAGCTTGATGTCTAGCGGGGGGGCCACTGGCACAGATACGCAGTATTTT; CDR3: CASSLMSSGGATGTDTQYF
V: TRBV5-4; D: TRBD2; J: TRBJ2-2; DNA: TGTGCCAGCAGCCTAGGCGGACTAGCGGGGAACACCGGGGAGCTGTTTTTT; CDR3: CASSLGGLAGNTGELFF
V: TRBV4-2; D: .; J: TRBJ1-2; DNA: TGTGCCAGCAGCCAAGATTCGGGCCCGGGGGAAGTCTATGGCTACACCTTC; CDR3: CASSQDSGPGEVYGYTF
V: TRBV30; D: .; J: TRBJ2-1; DNA: TGTGCCTGGAGTGTACAGTGGGTTCGCAATGAGCAGTTCTTC; CDR3: CAWSVQWVRNEQFF
V: TRBV15; D: .; J: TRBJ1-3; DNA: TGTGCCACCAGCAGAGAGGGGGCCTCTGGAAACACCATATATTTT; CDR3: CATSREGASGNTIYF
V: TRBV4-1; D: .; J: TRBJ2-2; DNA: TGCGCCAGCAGGGCCCTGGCGGGACCCGGGGAGCTGTTTTTT; CDR3: CASRALAGPGELFF
V: TRBV6-5; D: TRBD2; J: TRBJ2-7; DNA: TGTGCCGTCGGGACTAGCGAATTCTACGAGCAGTACTTC; CDR3: CAVGTSEFYEQYF
V: TRBV5-1; D: TRBD1; J: TRBJ2-7; DNA: TGCGCCAGCAGCTTGGAAGGACAGGGTCGCGAGCAGTACTTC; CDR3: CASSLEGQGREQYF
V: TRBV19; D: TRBD1; J: TRBJ1-1; DNA: TGTGCCAGTAGGGACAGGGGTCCCACTGAAGCTTTCTTT; CDR3: CASRDRGPTEAFF